These 10 T cell receptor beta chains originate from one sample sequenced in a study of cytomegalovirus exposure and HLA in healthy donors. Use of 60 Vbeta and 13 Jbeta primers characterized the PCR. Generated by immunoSEQ multiplex PCR, the TCRdb table keeps only in-frame clones and is missing some. The table records 150,000 to 200,000 clones, approximately 84% of them present only once. The sequenced material came from PBMCs. The receptors shown here come from a male donor in good health and CMV-seropositive.

This chain uses TRBV19 with TRBJ2-1; 13 bases agree with TRBD2. Per the germline V gene, CDR1 is LNHDA and CDR2 is SQIVND (reference sequence). The CDR3 runs to 14 residues. After removal of 6 bases from V and 5 bases from J, the junction contained 1 base not matched to a gene. The CDR3, as DNA: TGTGCCAGTAGGGGGACTAGCGGGAACAATGAGCAGTTCTTC. As protein: CASRGTSGNNEQFF.

This sequence joins TRBV19 and TRBJ2-5, with 10 bases matching TRBD2. Germline V lookup: CDR1 LNHDA, CDR2 SQIVND (reference sequence). The CDR3 consists of 15 residues. J lost 2 bases, V lost 4 bases, and 4 bases had no gene match. The CDR3 reads CASSTGTSAQETQYF. The CDR3 nucleotides are TGTGCCAGTAGTACAGGGACTAGCGCGCAAGAGACCCAGTACTTC.

This chain links TRBV6-1 with TRBJ2-7; no firm D call. V was cut by 5 bases and J by 2 bases, with 16 bases left in between. CDR3 length: 15 amino acids. The germline V gene encodes CDR1 MNHNS and CDR2 SASEGT. DNA for the CDR3: TGTGCCAGCAGTCCTTGGAAGTCGGCGGCCTACGAGCAGTACTTC. It specifies CASSPWKSAAYEQYF.

The V gene is TRBV27, the J gene TRBJ2-2, with D possibly matching TRBD1 (6 bases). Trimming stripped 1 base from V and 5 bases from J, with 11 bases between. Germline V gene sequence: CDR1 MNHEY, CDR2 SMNVEV (reference sequence). This CDR3 region has 15 residues. The CDR3 region is CASSLLGAGTGELFF. Here the CDR3 DNA reads TGTGCCAGCAGTTTATTGGGGGCTGGGACCGGGGAGCTGTTTTTT.

This chain joins TRBV5-1 and TRBJ1-1; possible D gene TRBD1, 6 bases. Germline V gene sequence: CDR1 SGHRS, CDR2 YFSETQ. V shed 5 bases and J shed 5 bases, with 13 bases lying between them. The CDR3 runs 13 residues. The CDR3 DNA is TGCGCCAGCAGAGCGGGGGGCGGAACTGAAGCTTTCTTT. Translation: CASRAGGGTEAFF.

The rearrangement links TRBV27 to TRBJ2-5; 9 bases are a match to TRBD2. The CDR3 consists of 14 residues. Germline assignment: CDR1 MNHEY and CDR2 SMNVEV (reference sequence). V lost 3 bases to trimming and J lost 4 bases; unmatched junction nucleotides: 3. This CDR3 reads CASSLAGGLETQYF. CDR3 nucleotide sequence: TGTGCCAGCAGTTTGGCGGGAGGGCTAGAGACCCAGTACTTC.

This clone was observed a handful of times. V gene TRBV27 combines with J gene TRBJ2-7, with 12 bases aligning to TRBD2. V lost 3 bases, J lost 4 bases, and 4 bases stayed unmatched. This CDR3 region has 15 residues. Germline assignment: CDR1 MNHEY and CDR2 SMNVEV (reference sequence). The DNA of the CDR3 is TGTGCCAGCAGTTTCCGACTAGCGGGAGCATACGAGCAGTACTTC. Translated, it gives CASSFRLAGAYEQYF.

This clone was counted once. One junction end does not reproduce the germline sequence, and a read error may be involved. This chain joins TRBV7-7 and TRBJ2-7; 11 positions agree with TRBD1. The germline V gene encodes CDR1 SSHAT and CDR2 FNYEAQ (reference sequence). CDR3 length: 14 amino acids. CDR3: CASSPGTGGYEQYF. CDR3 coding DNA: TGTGCTAGCAGCCCAGGGACAGGGGGCTACGAGCAGTACTTC.

The V call is TRBV5-5, the J call TRBJ1-4; D perhaps matches TRBD1 (5 bases). This CDR3 region has 17 residues. Germline V gene sequence: CDR1 SGHKS, CDR2 YYEKEE (reference sequence). V was cut by 2 bases and J by 1 base, with 15 bases left in between. Here the CDR3 reads CASSFLTQGLTNEKLFF. CDR3 coding DNA: TGTGCCAGCAGCTTTCTAACTCAGGGTCTAACTAATGAAAAACTGTTTTTT.

V and J are TRBV5-1 and TRBJ2-7; tentatively, D is TRBD2 (5 bases). Trimming removed 5 bases from V and 7 bases from J, with 19 bases in between. This CDR3 has 14 amino acids. The germline V gene encodes CDR1 SGHRS and CDR2 YFSETQ. The DNA of the CDR3 is TGCGCCAGCAGAGGAATCCTGGGGTCGGGGGAGCAGTACTTC. Amino acids: CASRGILGSGEQYF.